A few counts support the clone carrying this T cell receptor (beta chain). These data are taken from a study of blood T cell repertoires in COVID-19. Across the study: Spain, Italy and the United States supplied samples that represented acute and convalescent COVID-19.

The CDR3 totals 15 residues. V was clipped by 5 bases and J by 5 bases; unmatched bases: 11. The germline V gene has CDR1 SGHAT and CDR2 FQNNGV. The table came from immunoSEQ multiplex PCR; TCRdb's copy has only in-frame clones and leaves some out. Of a few hundred thousand clones listed, roughly 80% were seen once; the top ten hold 8.5% to 12%. The TCR originated in a woman older than 75 with acute or convalescent COVID-19. The rearrangement joins TRBV11-2 to TRBJ1-1; 7 bases fit TRBD1. The sequenced sample consisted of peripheral blood. CDR3 DNA sequence: TGTGCCAGCAGCCCTAGACAGGGAAGGGGAACTGAAGCTTTCTTT. Translating gives CASSPRQGRGTEAFF.